Reported below is one T cell receptor beta chain. Its cognate antigen is unknown. The ends were cut back, 6 bases at V and 1 base at J, with 12 bases in the middle. In germline, CDR1 is MNHEY, CDR2 SVGAGI. The CDR3 is made up of 14 amino acids. These data are taken from a study of cytomegalovirus exposure and HLA in healthy donors. Study as a whole: A prior analysis found more than 90 million unique TCR beta sequences from 150 million to 200 million T cells. There were some 81 million unique TCRs (from HLA-typed donors) in an early data release. Study outcomes and limitations: As a later analysis showed, a missense DCLRE1C variant was linked to trimming of TCR beta V- and J-genes.

PCR employed 60 Vbeta and 13 Jbeta primers. TCRdb keeps only in-frame clones here, not all; method: immunoSEQ multiplex PCR. The top ten hold approximately 4.5% of the sample, which has some 120,000 clones, about 79% seen once. V usage is TRBV6-5 and J usage is TRBJ1-1, with D unclear. The receptor's source is a man aged 25-45 years in good health and CMV-seropositive. Sequencing was performed on PBMCs. The CDR3, as DNA: TGTGCCAGCAGCCTAACAGTTGGGAACACTGAAGCTTTCTTT. Translation gives CASSLTVGNTEAFF.